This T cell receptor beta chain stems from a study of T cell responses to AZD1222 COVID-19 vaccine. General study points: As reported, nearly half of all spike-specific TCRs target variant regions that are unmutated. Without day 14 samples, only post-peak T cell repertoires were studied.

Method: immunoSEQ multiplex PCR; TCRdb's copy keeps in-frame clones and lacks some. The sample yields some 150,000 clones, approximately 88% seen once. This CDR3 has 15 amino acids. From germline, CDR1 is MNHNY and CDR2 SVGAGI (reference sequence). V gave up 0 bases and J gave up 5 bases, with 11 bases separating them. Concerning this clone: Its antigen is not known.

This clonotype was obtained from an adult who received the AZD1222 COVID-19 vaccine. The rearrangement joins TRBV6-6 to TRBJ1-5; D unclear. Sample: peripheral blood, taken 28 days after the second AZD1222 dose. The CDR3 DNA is TGTGCCAGCAGTTACTCCCCGCCCTCCGATCAGCCCCAGCATTTT. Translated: CASSYSPPSDQPQHF.